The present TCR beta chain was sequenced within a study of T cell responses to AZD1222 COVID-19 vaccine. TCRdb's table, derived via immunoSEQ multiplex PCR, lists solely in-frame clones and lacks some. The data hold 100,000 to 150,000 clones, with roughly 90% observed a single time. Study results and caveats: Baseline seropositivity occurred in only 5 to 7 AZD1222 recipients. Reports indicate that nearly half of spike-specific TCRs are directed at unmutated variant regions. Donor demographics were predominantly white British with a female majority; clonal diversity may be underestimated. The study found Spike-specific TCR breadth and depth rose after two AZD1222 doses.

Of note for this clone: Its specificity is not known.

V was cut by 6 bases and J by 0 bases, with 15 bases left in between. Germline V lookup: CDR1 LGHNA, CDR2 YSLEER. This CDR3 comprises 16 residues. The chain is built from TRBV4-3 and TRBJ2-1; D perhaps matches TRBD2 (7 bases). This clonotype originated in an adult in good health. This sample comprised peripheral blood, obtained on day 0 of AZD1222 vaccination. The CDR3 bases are TGCGCCAGCAGAAGGGGGGGCCCGAGCTCCTACAATGAGCAGTTCTTC. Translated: CASRRGGPSSYNEQFF.